This T cell receptor (beta chain) derives from a study of a mutant IDH1 vaccine in newly diagnosed glioma. Overall study: Patients received vaccination from 4-6 weeks after radiotherapy alone, or with temozolomide cycles.

The time point here: week 47, end of study. One vaccine dose held 300 ug of mutant IDH1 20-mer peptide and came with topical imiquimod. Measured with immunoSEQ multiplex PCR; TCRdb has only the in-frame clones, and not every one. The sample holds about 35,000 clones; more than 75% are singletons and the top ten take 12%. Germline loops: CDR1 SGHDT, CDR2 YYEEEE. The CDR3 extends over 16 amino acids. Trimming shortened V by 4 bases and J by 2 bases, and 16 bases separated the two germline ends. On this clone: Antigen unknown.

J is TRBJ2-1 and V is TRBV5-6, with D possibly called TRBD1 or TRBD2 (7 bases each). The starting material was PBMCs, obtained from a glioma patient whose treatment included an IDH1 peptide vaccine. This receptor was taken from a woman aged 30 to 39 with glioma. The DNA of the CDR3 is TGTGCCAGCAGCCTTACCCCAGGGGGGGCCTACAATGAGCAGTTCTTC. Residues: CASSLTPGGAYNEQFF. Filled out from reference TRBV5-6 and TRBJ2-1, the complete variable domain reads DAGVTQSPTHLIKTRGQQVTLRCSPKSGHDTVSWYQQALGQGPQFIFQYYEEEERQRGNFPDRFSGHQFPNYSSELNVNALLLGDSALYLCASSLTPGGAYNEQFFGPGTRLTVL.